This T cell receptor beta chain was found in a study of Graves' ophthalmopathy and Graves' hyperthyroidism. Ten or more counts support this clonotype. Its matching antigen is unknown. For repertoire sequencing, the TCR beta CDR3 regions were amplified from RNA transcripts. The library came from an HTBI-primed first-round RT-PCR and a second-round multiplex PCR. Each CDR3 protein is one row after TCRdb ran MiXCR on the multiplex PCR reads. The sample shows over 150,000 distinct CDR3 sequences, 37% of them seen only once. Study-wide findings and caveats: Distinction of ophthalmopathy from stable hyperthyroidism by a 13-signature model reached roughly 87% sensitivity and 65% to 83% specificity. Most expanded clonotypes from thyroid (those above 0.001 frequency) were also found in blood.

The origin of this receptor is a woman aged 40 to 50 with Graves' ophthalmopathy. Sequencing input: peripheral blood.

CDR3 amino acids: CASSPSGSPYEQYF. The CDR3 coding sequence is TGTGCCAGCAGCCCCTCAGGATCTCCCTACGAGCAGTACTTC. The chain employs TRBV7-2 and TRBJ2-7; D is ambiguous. The CDR3 loop spans 14 amino acids. The V end was cut by 5 bases, the J end by 2 bases, with 13 bases between. Germline V gives CDR1 SGHTA, CDR2 FQGNSA. Complete variable domain (other parts from reference TRBV7-2 and TRBJ2-7): GAGVSQSPSNKVTEKGKDVELRCDPISGHTALYWYRQSLGQGLEFLIYFQGNSAPDKSGLPSDRFSAERTGGSVSTLTIQRTQQEDSAVYLCASSPSGSPYEQYFGPGTRLTVT.